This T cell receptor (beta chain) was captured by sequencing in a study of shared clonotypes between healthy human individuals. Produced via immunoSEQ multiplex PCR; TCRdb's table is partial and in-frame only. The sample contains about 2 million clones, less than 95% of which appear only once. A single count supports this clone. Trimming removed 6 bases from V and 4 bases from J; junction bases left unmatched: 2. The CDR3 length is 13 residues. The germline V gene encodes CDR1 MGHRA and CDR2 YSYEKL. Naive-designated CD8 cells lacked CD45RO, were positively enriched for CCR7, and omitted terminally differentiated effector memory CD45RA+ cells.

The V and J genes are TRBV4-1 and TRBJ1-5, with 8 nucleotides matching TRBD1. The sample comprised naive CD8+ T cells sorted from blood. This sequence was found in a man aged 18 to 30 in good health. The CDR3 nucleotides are TGCGCCAGCAGGGGACAGGCTAATCAGCCCCAGCATTTT. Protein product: CASRGQANQPQHF.